The rows below give T cell receptor beta chains drawn from one sample of a study of OX40 agonist ivuxolimab in advanced cancers. The protocol was immunoSEQ multiplex PCR, while the TCRdb copy is restricted to in-frame clones and leaves out a portion. The table lists around 53,000 clones, 70% to 90% of them singletons. Sample: CD4+ or CD8+ T cells sorted from blood, taken in a trial of the OX40 agonist ivuxolimab. Source of these receptors: an adult with an advanced solid tumor such as melanoma, head and neck, liver or kidney cancer. CDR3s leave out the opening cysteine and the closing phenylalanine or tryptophan. Each record gives: V gene, J gene, CDR3 protein.

>TRBV5-6|TRBJ2-7
ASSFFTSYEQY
>TRBV7-2|TRBJ2-1
ASSFRSGGGSEQF
>TRBV2|TRBJ2-1
ASSALGGVGHEQF
>TRBV30|TRBJ2-1
ASDLTYNEQF
>TRBV5-1|TRBJ2-1
ASSAGLDVNEQF
>TRBV18|TRBJ2-1
ASSDLQGVFYNEQF
>TRBV5-1|TRBJ2-6
ASSFIAGGPTGANVLT
>TRBV6-6|TRBJ1-3
ASSYARDLSGNTIY
>TRBV10-3|TRBJ1-2
AMGETTAGGYT
>TRBV28|TRBJ2-5
ASSNRAVLPQY
>TRBV5-4|TRBJ2-5
ASSFRIGQAETQY
>TRBV7-3|TRBJ2-1
ASSLLDRGRNEQF
>TRBV10-3|TRBJ2-5
AISDDETQY